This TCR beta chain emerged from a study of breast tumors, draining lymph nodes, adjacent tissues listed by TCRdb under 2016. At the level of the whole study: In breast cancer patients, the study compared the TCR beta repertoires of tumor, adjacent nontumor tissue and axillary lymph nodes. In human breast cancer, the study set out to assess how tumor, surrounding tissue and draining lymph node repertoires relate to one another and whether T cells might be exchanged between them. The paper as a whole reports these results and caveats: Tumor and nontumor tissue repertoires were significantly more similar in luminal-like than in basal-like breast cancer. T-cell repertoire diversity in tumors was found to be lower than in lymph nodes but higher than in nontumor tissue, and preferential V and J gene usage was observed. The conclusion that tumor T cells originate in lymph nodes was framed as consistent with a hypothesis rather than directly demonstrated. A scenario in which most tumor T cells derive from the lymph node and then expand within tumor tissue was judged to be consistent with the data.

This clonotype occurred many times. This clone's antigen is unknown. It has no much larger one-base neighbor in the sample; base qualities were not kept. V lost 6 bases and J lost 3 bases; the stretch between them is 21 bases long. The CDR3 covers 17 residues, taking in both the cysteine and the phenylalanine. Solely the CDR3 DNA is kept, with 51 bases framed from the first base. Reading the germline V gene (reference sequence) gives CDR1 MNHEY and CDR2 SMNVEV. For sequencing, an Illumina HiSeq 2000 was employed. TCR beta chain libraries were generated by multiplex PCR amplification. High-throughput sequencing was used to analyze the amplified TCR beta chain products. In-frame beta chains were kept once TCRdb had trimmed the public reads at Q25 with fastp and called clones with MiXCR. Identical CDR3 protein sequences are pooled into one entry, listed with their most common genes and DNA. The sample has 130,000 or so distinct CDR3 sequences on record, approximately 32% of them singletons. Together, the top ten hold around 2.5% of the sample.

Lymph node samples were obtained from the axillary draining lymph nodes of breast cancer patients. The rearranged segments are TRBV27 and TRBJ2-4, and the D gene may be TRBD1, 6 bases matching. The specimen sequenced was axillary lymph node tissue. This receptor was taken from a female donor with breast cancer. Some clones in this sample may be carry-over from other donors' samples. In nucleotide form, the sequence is TGTGCCAGCAGCACCCCCGGCCAGGGCAGGGGCAAAAACATTCAGTACTTC. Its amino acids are CASSTPGQGRGKNIQYF.